Listed here is a single T cell receptor beta chain. The antigen is not known. Per sorted-subset replicate PCR, input was roughly 220 ng DNA, representing tens of thousands of T cell genomes. Authors' data handling: With immunoSEQ giving junction-only sequences and no quality scores, filtering differed. Libraries were prepared by immunoSEQ multiplex PCR; TCRdb keeps only in-frame clonotypes and omits some of them. Clone size and V and J calls were adopted from that table, with D and trimming inferred from the DNA. The sample contains around 2.1 million clones, more than 85% of which appear only once. The sample is drawn from a study of shared clonotypes between healthy human individuals. Study conclusions and caveats: Researchers found naive subsets generally carried larger estimated richness than memory subsets. Some clonotypes were shared by all four sorted-subset donors, while others were not shared. The non-shared ones had lower generation probabilities than the shared ones.

V lost 2 bases, J lost 7 bases, and 12 bases lay in between. The CDR3 sequence is 14 residues long. Germline-derived CDR1 and CDR2 are SGHRS and YFSETQ. In the naive CD8 group, cells lacked CD45RO and were positively selected for CCR7, so terminally differentiated effector memory CD45RA+ cells were left out. The sequence came from a man younger than 30 in good health. Some clones in this sample may be carry-over from other donors' samples. Sample: naive CD8+ T cells from PBMCs. V usage is TRBV5-1 and J usage is TRBJ1-4; TRBD1 is a possible D gene (5 bases). CDR3: CASSFGGLGEKLFF. CDR3 bases: TGCGCCAGCAGCTTCGGGGGTTTGGGTGAAAAACTGTTTTTT.